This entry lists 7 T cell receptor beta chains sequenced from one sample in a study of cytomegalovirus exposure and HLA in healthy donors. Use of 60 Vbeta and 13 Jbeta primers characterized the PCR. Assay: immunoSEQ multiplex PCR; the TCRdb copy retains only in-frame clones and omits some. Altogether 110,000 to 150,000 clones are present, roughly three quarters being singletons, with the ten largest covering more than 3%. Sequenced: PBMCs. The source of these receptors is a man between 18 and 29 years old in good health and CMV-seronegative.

The CDR3 sequence is CASSVRGSATDTQYF. DNA for the CDR3: TGTGCCAGCAGCGTCCGGGGTAGTGCCACAGATACGCAGTATTTT. This sequence joins TRBV9 and TRBJ2-3; perhaps TRBD2 as D (5 bases). CDR1 and CDR2 from the germline V gene are SGDLS and YYNGEE. V lost 2 bases, J lost 2 bases, and 12 bases lay in between. The CDR3 is made up of 15 amino acids. The full variable domain, in which reference TRBV9 and TRBJ2-3 provide the parts outside the CDR3, is DSGVTQTPKHLITATGQRVTLRCSPRSGDLSVYWYQQSLDQGLQFLIQYYNGEERAKGNILERFSAQQFPDLHSELNLSSLELGDSALYFCASSVRGSATDTQYFGPGTRLTVL.

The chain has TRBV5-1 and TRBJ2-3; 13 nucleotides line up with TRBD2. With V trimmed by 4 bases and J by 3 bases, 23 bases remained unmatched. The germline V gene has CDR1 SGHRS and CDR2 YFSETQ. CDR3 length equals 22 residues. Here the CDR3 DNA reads TGCGCCAGCAGCACTAGCCGGACTAGCGGGGGCCGGTCGGGTTCGGGGACAGATACGCAGTATTTT. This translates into CASSTSRTSGGRSGSGTDTQYF.

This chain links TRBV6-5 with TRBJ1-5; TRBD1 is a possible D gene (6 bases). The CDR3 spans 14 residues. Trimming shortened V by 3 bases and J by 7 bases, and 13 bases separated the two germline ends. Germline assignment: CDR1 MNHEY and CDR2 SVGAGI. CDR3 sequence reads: CASSYRGGLQPQHF. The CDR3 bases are TGTGCCAGCAGTTATCGAGGGGGTTTACAGCCCCAGCATTTT.

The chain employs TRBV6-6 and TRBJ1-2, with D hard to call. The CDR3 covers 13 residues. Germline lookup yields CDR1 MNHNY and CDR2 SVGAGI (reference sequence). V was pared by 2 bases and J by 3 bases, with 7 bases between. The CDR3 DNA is TGTGCCAGCAGTTACCCGGAGGACTATGGCTACACCTTC. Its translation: CASSYPEDYGYTF.

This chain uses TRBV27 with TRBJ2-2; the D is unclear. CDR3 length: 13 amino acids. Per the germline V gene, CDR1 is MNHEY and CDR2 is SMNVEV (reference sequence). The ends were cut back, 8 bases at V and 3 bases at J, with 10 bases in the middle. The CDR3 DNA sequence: TGTGCCAGCCAAGAGAGAGACACCGGGGAGCTGTTTTTT. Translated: CASQERDTGELFF.

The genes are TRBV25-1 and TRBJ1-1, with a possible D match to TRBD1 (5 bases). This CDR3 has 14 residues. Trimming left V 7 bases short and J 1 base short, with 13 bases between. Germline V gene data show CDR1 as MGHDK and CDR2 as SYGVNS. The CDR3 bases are TGTGCCAGCACCCAACTGACAGAGAACACTGAAGCTTTCTTT. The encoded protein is CASTQLTENTEAFF.

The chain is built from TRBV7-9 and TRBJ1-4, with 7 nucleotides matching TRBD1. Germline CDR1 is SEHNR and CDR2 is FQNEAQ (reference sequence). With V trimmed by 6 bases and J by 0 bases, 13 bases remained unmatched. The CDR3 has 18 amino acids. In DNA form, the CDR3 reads TGTGCCAGCAGTTTTAAGAGGCTCGGGACAGCAACTAATGAAAAACTGTTTTTT. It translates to CASSFKRLGTATNEKLFF.